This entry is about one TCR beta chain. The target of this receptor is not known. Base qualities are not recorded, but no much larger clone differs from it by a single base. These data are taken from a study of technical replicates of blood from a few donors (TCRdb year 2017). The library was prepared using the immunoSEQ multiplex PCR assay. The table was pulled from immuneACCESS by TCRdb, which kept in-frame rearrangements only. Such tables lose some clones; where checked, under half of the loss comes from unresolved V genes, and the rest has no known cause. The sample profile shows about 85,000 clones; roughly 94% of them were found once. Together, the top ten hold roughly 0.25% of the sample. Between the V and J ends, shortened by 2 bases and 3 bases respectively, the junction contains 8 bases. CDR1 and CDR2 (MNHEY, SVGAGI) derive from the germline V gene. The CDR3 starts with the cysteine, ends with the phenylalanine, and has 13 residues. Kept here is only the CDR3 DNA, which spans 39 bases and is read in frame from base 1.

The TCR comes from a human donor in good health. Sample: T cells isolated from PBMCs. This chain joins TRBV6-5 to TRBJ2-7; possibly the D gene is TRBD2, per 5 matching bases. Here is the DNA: TGTGCCAGCAGTTACATCCGGGGCTACGAGCAGTACTTC. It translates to CASSYIRGYEQYF.